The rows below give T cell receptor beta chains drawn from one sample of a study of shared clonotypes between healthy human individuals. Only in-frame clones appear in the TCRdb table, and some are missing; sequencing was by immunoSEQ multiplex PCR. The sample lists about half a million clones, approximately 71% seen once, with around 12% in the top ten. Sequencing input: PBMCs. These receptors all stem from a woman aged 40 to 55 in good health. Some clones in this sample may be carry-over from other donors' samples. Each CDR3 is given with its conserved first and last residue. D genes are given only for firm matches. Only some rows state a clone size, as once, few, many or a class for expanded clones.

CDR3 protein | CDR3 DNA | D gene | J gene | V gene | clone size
CALTGGSDNQPQHF | TGTGCCTTGACAGGGGGCTCTGACAATCAGCCCCAGCATTTT | TRBD1 | TRBJ1-5 | TRBV30 | many
CASSLVSGSTDTQYF | TGCGCCAGCAGCTTGGTTAGCGGGAGCACAGATACGCAGTATTTT | TRBD2 | TRBJ2-3 | TRBV5-1 | -
CASSTPGQRPEKLFF | TGTGCCAGCAGCACTCCGGGACAGCGACCTGAAAAACTGTTTTTT | TRBD1 | TRBJ1-4 | TRBV5-6 | once
CASSRGQGAEAFF | TGTGCCAGCAGCCGTGGACAGGGGGCTGAAGCTTTCTTT | TRBD1 | TRBJ1-1 | TRBV11-3 | -
CASRPGTGGEQYF | TGTGCCAGCAGGCCCGGGACAGGTGGCGAGCAGTACTTC | TRBD1 | TRBJ2-7 | TRBV5-4 | -
CASSPGQGNRDNEQFF | TGTGCCAGCAGCCCGGGACAGGGAAATCGGGACAATGAGCAGTTCTTC | TRBD1 | TRBJ2-1 | TRBV5-4 | -
CSVMDRGTEASF | TGCAGCGTGATGGACAGGGGCACTGAAGCTTCCTTT | TRBD1 | TRBJ1-1 | TRBV29-1 | -
CASSATGTPLGEQYF | TGTGCCAGCAGTGCCACCGGAACACCACTGGGCGAGCAGTACTTC | - | TRBJ2-7 | TRBV28 | -
CASSYQGGGDGYTF | TGTGCCAGCAGCTATCAAGGAGGGGGGGATGGCTACACCTTC | - | TRBJ1-2 | TRBV7-2 | -
CASSKGGFFRGKNTEAFF | TGTGCCAGCAGCAAAGGAGGATTCTTCCGGGGAAAGAACACTGAAGCTTTCTTT | - | TRBJ1-1 | TRBV21-1 | -
CAWSGDRDQPQHF | TGTGCCTGGAGTGGTGACAGGGACCAGCCCCAGCATTTT | TRBD1 | TRBJ1-5 | TRBV30 | -
CASCPGGAHYGYTF | TGTGCCAGCTGCCCGGGGGGCGCCCACTATGGCTACACCTTC | - | TRBJ1-2 | TRBV28 | once
CASSERGRGAFF | TGTGCCAGCAGCGAGAGAGGTAGAGGAGCTTTCTTT | - | TRBJ1-1 | TRBV7-9 | -
CASSSTLDREAFF | TGTGCCAGCAGCTCAACCCTAGACAGGGAAGCTTTCTTT | - | TRBJ1-1 | TRBV11-2 | many
CASVGATEAFF | TGTGCCAGCGTAGGCGCCACTGAAGCTTTCTTT | - | TRBJ1-1 | TRBV28 | -
CASSHGLTGSGRPYNEQFF | TGTGCCAGCAGCCACGGACTGACGGGTAGCGGGAGGCCCTACAATGAGCAGTTCTTC | TRBD2 | TRBJ2-1 | TRBV14 | -
CASSSGGEGTGELFF | TGTGCCAGCAGTTCTGGCGGGGAAGGAACCGGGGAGCTGTTTTTT | - | TRBJ2-2 | TRBV6-5 | -
CAYTPLDYEQYF | TGTGCCTACACACCTCTAGACTACGAGCAGTACTTC | - | TRBJ2-7 | TRBV30 | -
CASSLEGLAVTDTQYF | TGCGCCAGCAGCTTGGAGGGACTAGCGGTCACAGATACGCAGTATTTT | TRBD2 | TRBJ2-3 | TRBV5-1 | -
CASSQNSGIVGELFF | TGCGCCAGCAGTCAGAATAGCGGGATCGTCGGGGAGCTGTTTTTT | TRBD2 | TRBJ2-2 | TRBV5-1 | -
CASSDDRFQAGELFF | TGTGCCAGCAGTGACGACAGGTTCCAGGCCGGGGAGCTGTTTTTT | - | TRBJ2-2 | TRBV6-1 | few
CASSVQGPGELFF | TGTGCCAGCAGTGTACAGGGCCCCGGGGAGCTGTTTTTT | - | TRBJ2-2 | TRBV6-5 | -
CASSASKNYGYTF | TGTGCCAGCAGCGCTTCTAAAAACTATGGCTACACCTTC | - | TRBJ1-2 | TRBV9 | many
CSVSGTGGYEQYF | TGCAGCGTCTCCGGGACAGGGGGCTACGAGCAGTACTTC | TRBD1 | TRBJ2-7 | TRBV29-1 | -
CASSLAEVTEAFF | TGTGCCAGCAGCTTAGCCGAGGTTACTGAAGCTTTCTTT | - | TRBJ1-1 | TRBV7-2 | -
CASSQTGRSNSPLHF | TGCGCCAGCAGCCAAACGGGACGCTCTAATTCACCCCTCCACTTT | - | TRBJ1-6 | TRBV4-3 | -
CASSPYREQPQHF | TGTGCCAGCAGTCCATACAGGGAACAGCCCCAGCATTTT | - | TRBJ1-5 | TRBV6-5 | -
CASSSSGTGPYNEQFF | TGTGCCAGCAGTTCCTCCGGGACAGGGCCCTACAATGAGCAGTTCTTC | TRBD1 | TRBJ2-1 | TRBV5-6 | -